Presented here are 8 T cell receptor beta chains from one specimen sequenced in a study of tumor-infiltrating lymphocytes in primary liver carcinoma. Bulk tissue was left unsorted, and RNA and DNA were co-extracted from about 20-30 mg of it. TCR beta cDNA was made from around 460 ng total RNA with a constant-region primer. What produced the TCR beta libraries was three nested multiplex PCR rounds using slightly modified ARM-PCR. The first two PCR rounds, roughly 10 cycles each, used TRBV1-TRBV30 forward primers and a C-beta reverse primer. TCRdb independently ran MiXCR on the multiplex PCR reads; one entry per CDR3 protein. The repertoire includes tens of thousands of distinct CDR3 sequences, over 60% of them detected once, and roughly a fifth sits in the top ten. The specimen sequenced was liver tumor tissue from sampling region 1. Subset reported: tumor region T1, superior pole. These receptors were collected from a man in his forties or fifties with primary liver carcinoma and hepatitis B virus infection.

Worth noting for this clonotype: It may be a read error: a sequence one base away is much more abundant. The CDR3: CASSEEMTTNSEQFF. In DNA form, the CDR3 reads TGTGCCAGCAGTGAAGAAATGACGACTAACAGTGAGCAGTTCTTC. The J gene is TRBJ2-1, the V gene TRBV2, with D perhaps matching TRBD2 (5 bases). Germline V gene lookup returns CDR1 SNHLY and CDR2 FYNNEI. V lost 1 base and J lost 9, with 16 bases in between. This CDR3 comprises 15 residues.

This clonotype was counted at least ten times. This chain connects TRBV10-3 to TRBJ1-6; the D gene is possibly TRBD1 (5 bases). Between the trimmed V and J ends, which lost 3 bases and 5 bases, there was a span of 11 bases. The CDR3 length is 15 residues. The germline gives CDR1 ENHRY, CDR2 SYGVKD. The CDR3 loop reads CAISEQRGDNSPLHF. In nucleotides, the CDR3 is TGTGCCATCAGTGAACAGAGGGGAGATAATTCACCCCTCCACTTT.

Remarks on this clonotype: Since a much larger clone is just one base distant, this may be a read error. The V call is TRBV30, the J call TRBJ2-1; 9 positions match TRBD1. The CDR3 has 12 amino acids. Trimming took 0 bases from V and 16 from J; bases not matched to a gene: 7. The V gene's germline CDR1 is GTSNPN and CDR2 SVGIG (reference sequence). This CDR3 is CAWSVNLDRGFF. The CDR3 nucleotides read TGTGCCTGGAGTGTGAATCTGGACAGGGGCTTCTTC.

The table lists this clonotype with a count of one. One junction end does not reproduce the germline sequence, and a read error may be involved. The gene calls are TRBV7-8 and TRBJ1-4; a possible D gene is TRBD1 (5 bases). CDR1 is SGHVS and CDR2 is FQNEAQ in the germline V gene. The CDR3 is made up of 15 amino acids. The CDR3 DNA reads TGTGCCTGCAGCCCGCTTGAGGGGCGAGGCGAAAAACTGTTTTTT. It specifies CACSPLEGRGEKLFF.

This clonotype was observed a single time. Germline and junction disagree at one end, which may indicate a read error. The rearrangement uses TRBV5-6 and TRBJ2-7; maybe TRBD1 (6 bases). Germline CDR1 and CDR2: SGHDT and YYEEEE. The CDR3 is 14 residues long. CDR3 in amino acids: CASTRTDQPYDQYF. The DNA for the CDR3 is TGTGCCAGCACCCGGACAGATCAACCCTACGATCAGTACTTC.

Concerning this clonotype: The junction differs from germline at one of its ends, possibly a read error. This chain links TRBV7-9 with TRBJ2-5; 7 bases agree with TRBD1. CDR3 length: 16 residues. Germline CDR1 reads SEHNR; CDR2 reads FQNEAQ (reference sequence). CDR3 residues: CASSLRERGLQETQYF. In DNA form, the CDR3 reads TGTGCTAGCAGCTTAAGGGAAAGGGGGCTGCAAGAGACCCAGTACTTC.

There are many counts of this clonotype. The chain joins TRBV13 to TRBJ1-2, with D maybe TRBD1 (5 bases). CDR3 length: 16 residues. Germline lookup yields CDR1 PRHDT and CDR2 FYEKMQ (reference sequence). V was clipped by 4 bases and J by 4 bases, with 19 bases between them. CDR3 nucleotides: TGTGCCAGCAGCTCCTTTTACAGGAAGCAGGGCTATGGCTACACCTTC. Protein sequence: CASSSFYRKQGYGYTF.

Worth noting for this clonotype: Since no conserved phenylalanine or tryptophan closes the CDR3, a read error is the likely cause. The chain employs TRBV6-1 and TRBJ2-2; D possibly corresponds to TRBD2 (5 bases). CDR3 length: 14 amino acids. Germline CDR1 reads MNHNS; CDR2 reads SASEGT. V was pared by 2 bases and J by 3 bases, with 7 bases between. Written as DNA, the CDR3 is TGTGCCAGCAGTGAACACGGGGACACCGGGGAGCTGTTTTCT. Translation gives CASSEHGDTGELFS.